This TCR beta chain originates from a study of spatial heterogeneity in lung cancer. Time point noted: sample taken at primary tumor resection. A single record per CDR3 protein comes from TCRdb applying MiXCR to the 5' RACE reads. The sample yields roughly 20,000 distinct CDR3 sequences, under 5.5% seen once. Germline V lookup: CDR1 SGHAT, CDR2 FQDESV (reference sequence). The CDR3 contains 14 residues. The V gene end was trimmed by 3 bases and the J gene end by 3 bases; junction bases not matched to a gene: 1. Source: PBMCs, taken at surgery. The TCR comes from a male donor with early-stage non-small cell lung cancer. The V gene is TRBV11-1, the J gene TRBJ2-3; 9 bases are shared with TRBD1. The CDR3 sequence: CASSLGQGTDTQYF. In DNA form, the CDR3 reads TGTGCCAGCAGCTTGGGACAGGGAACAGATACGCAGTATTTT.